The 15 T cell receptor beta chains listed next were all sequenced from one sample in a study of shared clonotypes between healthy human individuals. Libraries were prepared by immunoSEQ multiplex PCR; TCRdb keeps only in-frame clonotypes and omits some of them. The sample carries approximately 110,000 clones, about 67% recorded once. Material: memory CD8+ T cells sorted from blood. Documented subset: CD45RO+ cells pooled with CCR7-negative TemRA cells. The source is a woman aged 25-40 years in good health.

The chain recombines TRBV11-3 with TRBJ2-5, with D perhaps being TRBD1 or TRBD2 (5 bases each). With 5 bases removed from V and 5 bases from J, the gap between germline ends came to 12 bases. Germline assignment: CDR1 SGHNT and CDR2 YENEEA. CDR3 size: 13 residues. CDR3 protein: CASSLWGSETQYF. DNA for the CDR3: TGTGCCAGCAGCCTCTGGGGGTCGGAGACCCAGTACTTC.

This sequence joins TRBV28 and TRBJ2-2; 13 bases map to TRBD2. This CDR3 has 16 amino acids. V lost 7 bases, J lost 7 bases, and 9 bases stayed unmatched. CDR1 MDHEN and CDR2 SYDVKM come from the germline V gene. CDR3 protein: CASTFGLAGVVGELFF. The CDR3 nucleotides read TGTGCCAGCACCTTCGGACTAGCGGGAGTGGTCGGGGAGCTGTTTTTT.

CDR3 protein: CASQYLTPGLSYGYTF. CDR3 nucleotide sequence: TGTGCCAGCCAATATTTGACCCCCGGACTAAGCTATGGCTACACCTTC. V gene TRBV19 combines with J gene TRBJ1-2; D uncertain. This CDR3 has 16 residues. Germline CDR1 and CDR2: LNHDA and SQIVND (reference sequence). V lost 9 bases and J 4 bases, leaving 24 bases between the germline ends.

The rearrangement uses TRBV6-6 and TRBJ2-7; the match to TRBD2 covers 12 bases. Trimming cost V 4 bases and J 6 bases; bases outside gene matches: 10. Germline CDR1 is MNHNY and CDR2 is SVGAGI (reference sequence). The CDR3 is made up of 16 amino acids. The CDR3 sequence: CASSSGTSGWGVEQYF. The CDR3 region has the DNA TGTGCCAGCAGTTCCGGGACTAGCGGGTGGGGCGTCGAGCAGTACTTC.

The rearrangement links TRBV19 to TRBJ2-7, with 9 bases that match TRBD2. CDR1 is LNHDA and CDR2 is SQIVND in the germline V gene (reference sequence). CDR3 length: 17 residues. V gave up 4 bases and J gave up 1 base; unmatched junction bases: 11. This CDR3 is CASSTKGLGLASYEQYF. Written as DNA, the CDR3 is TGTGCCAGTAGTACCAAAGGTCTGGGACTAGCATCCTACGAGCAGTACTTC.

This chain joins TRBV7-8 and TRBJ2-7; no reliable D call. The length of the CDR3 is 12 residues. The V gene's germline CDR1 is SGHVS and CDR2 FQNEAQ. V was trimmed by 4 bases and J by 2 bases, leaving 6 bases between them. As DNA, the CDR3 is TGTGCCAGCAGCTCCCTGACCTACGAGCAGTACTTC. This translates into CASSSLTYEQYF.

The rearrangement joins TRBV19 to TRBJ2-7; D might be TRBD1 (6 bases). The CDR3 is made up of 14 amino acids. Trimming shortened V by 5 bases and J by 1 base, and 12 bases separated the two germline ends. Germline CDR1 and CDR2: LNHDA and SQIVND (reference sequence). For the CDR3, the DNA is TGTGCCAGTAGTCCGGACAGACTATCCTACGAGCAGTACTTC. This encodes CASSPDRLSYEQYF.

V and J are TRBV4-2 and TRBJ2-4; TRBD2 matches at 10 bases. This CDR3 region has 17 residues. V lost 3 bases, J lost 6 bases, and 11 bases stayed unmatched. Germline V lookup: CDR1 LGHNA, CDR2 YNFKEQ. The CDR3 reads CASSHGWLAGVGNIQYF. The CDR3 bases are TGTGCCAGCAGCCACGGCTGGCTAGCGGGAGTTGGAAACATTCAGTACTTC.

The chain uses TRBV15 and TRBJ2-3; 11 bases agree with TRBD2. From germline, CDR1 is LNHNV and CDR2 YYDKDF (reference sequence). The CDR3 contains 14 residues. Trimming took 8 bases from V and 5 from J; bases not matched to a gene: 6. The CDR3 reads CATDSGRAGDTQYF. Written as DNA, the CDR3 is TGTGCCACCGATAGCGGGAGGGCAGGAGATACGCAGTATTTT.

The chain has TRBV6-5 and TRBJ1-1, with D maybe TRBD1 (5 bases). CDR1 is MNHEY and CDR2 is SVGAGI in the germline V gene. V was clipped by 5 bases and J by 3 bases, with 16 bases between them. This CDR3 spans 15 amino acids. The CDR3 sequence is CASSLRTLPDTEAFF. Written as DNA, the CDR3 is TGTGCCAGCAGTCTAAGGACATTACCTGACACTGAAGCTTTCTTT.

The genes are TRBV25-1 and TRBJ2-1; D may match TRBD1 or TRBD2 (5 bases each). The CDR3 sequence is 14 residues long. Germline V CDR1 and CDR2: MGHDK, SYGVNS. V was shortened by 3 bases and J by 5 bases, with 11 bases between the two germline ends. The CDR3 coding sequence is TGTGCCAGCAGTGACGGGACCCAAAACAATGAGCAGTTCTTC. This codes for CASSDGTQNNEQFF.

Ten or more counts support this clone. DNA of the CDR3: TGTGCCTGGAGTGGGTCCTTGGAAGCAGATACGCAGTATTTT. Residues: CAWSGSLEADTQYF. The chain uses TRBV30 and TRBJ2-3; D gene unclear. Trimming took 1 base from V and 4 from J, leaving 12 bases between them. This CDR3 spans 14 amino acids. CDR1 GTSNPN and CDR2 SVGIG come from the germline V gene (reference sequence).

The chain couples TRBV28 to TRBJ1-2; D gene unclear. There are 19 residues in the CDR3. V gave up 4 bases and J gave up 0 bases, with 24 bases separating them. Germline CDR1 is MDHEN and CDR2 is SYDVKM. This CDR3 reads CASSWPPRPRKAANYGYTF. CDR3 nucleotide sequence: TGTGCCAGCAGTTGGCCCCCCCGCCCACGGAAGGCAGCTAACTATGGCTACACCTTC.

This rearrangement joins TRBV5-1 to TRBJ2-7; D possibly uses TRBD1 or TRBD2 (5 bases each). This CDR3 region has 14 residues. CDR1 is SGHRS and CDR2 is YFSETQ in the germline V gene. V was shortened by 6 bases and J by 3 bases, with 16 bases between the two germline ends. The CDR3 reads CASNLGVGIYEQYF. The CDR3 DNA reads TGCGCCAGCAACCTGGGGGTCGGGATCTACGAGCAGTACTTC.

The chain recombines TRBV5-6 with TRBJ2-5, with D maybe TRBD2 (6 bases). The CDR3 extends over 15 amino acids. Trimming left V 0 bases short and J 5 bases short, with 14 bases between. The V gene's germline CDR1 is SGHDT and CDR2 YYEEEE. DNA of the CDR3: TGTGCCAGCAGCTTGGCTCCGGGAGCAAAGGAGACCCAGTACTTC. It translates to CASSLAPGAKETQYF.